A selection of T cell receptor beta chains follows, all from one sample in a study of CD8+ T cells in alopecia areata. This table comes from immunoSEQ multiplex PCR, and its TCRdb copy is limited to in-frame clones, with some not included. The data hold 130,000 or so clones, with roughly 50% observed a single time. The source material was NKG2D-low CD8+ T cells sorted from blood. The origin of the receptors is a human donor with alopecia areata. Each CDR3 is given with its conserved first and last residue. Fields, in order: clone size, J gene, D gene, V gene, CDR3 protein. The D gene is left open where the match is weak. Size values are once, few and many counts, or a class for expanded clones, and some rows have none.

NA TRBJ2-7 NA TRBV10-2 CASSESMREQYF
NA TRBJ1-2 TRBD1 TRBV27 CASSRGDYGYTF
once TRBJ2-7 NA TRBV29-1 CSVQTRYEQYF
few TRBJ1-6 TRBD1 TRBV5-6 CASSSGTGASPLHF
NA TRBJ1-1 NA TRBV5-4 CASSSVGSNTEAFF
few TRBJ2-2 NA TRBV29-1 CSVYRRVGTGELFF
NA TRBJ2-3 TRBD2 TRBV29-1 CSVEVAGVYGTQYF
NA TRBJ1-2 NA TRBV30 CAWSEIGMNGYTF
NA TRBJ2-1 NA TRBV29-1 CSAPSPNEQFF
NA TRBJ2-7 NA TRBV29-1 CSVDLGGAYEQYF
NA TRBJ2-7 NA TRBV7-8 CASSLEVATGEPEQYF
NA TRBJ1-1 NA TRBV29-1 CSVVYSGPEAFF
NA TRBJ2-7 NA TRBV27 CASRGAPDEQYF
NA TRBJ2-1 NA TRBV27 CASREDRSMGQFF
few TRBJ2-7 NA TRBV7-9 CASSLGDLSYEQYF
few TRBJ2-1 NA TRBV14 CASSQVTEKGNEQFF
few TRBJ2-7 TRBD1 TRBV29-1 CSVDLRDRGLEQYF
NA TRBJ2-2 TRBD1 TRBV29-1 CSARQGLQLFF
NA TRBJ2-3 NA TRBV30 CAGLNTDTQYF
NA TRBJ2-2 NA TRBV29-1 CSVVYGTGELFF
NA TRBJ2-1 NA TRBV29-1 CSVWRDNEQFF
few TRBJ2-5 NA TRBV29-1 CSVPHSGEETQYF
NA TRBJ2-1 NA TRBV29-1 CSVDWTSNEQFF
NA TRBJ2-3 NA TRBV11-2 CASSERTEGWDTQYF
NA TRBJ2-3 NA TRBV6-5 CASSYLGDTQYF